This T cell receptor (beta chain) emerged from a study of CD8 T cells in Susac syndrome (dated by TCRdb to between 2017 and 2020). Some background on the complete study: Whether CD8+ T cell activation and differentiation in Susac syndrome was antigen driven was tested using repertoire sequencing.

The CDR3 runs 15 residues from the cysteine to the phenylalanine. Only the CDR3 region is kept as DNA, spanning 45 bases read in frame from base 1. V and J are truncated by 7 bases and 12 bases respectively, leaving an intervening sequence of 25 bases. CDR1 and CDR2 were assigned from the germline V gene as SNHLY and FYNNEI. High-throughput TCR beta sequencing profiled peripheral blood CD8+ and CD4+ T cells from healthy donors, Susac syndrome patients and multiple sclerosis patients. The healthy donors served as controls matched for age and sex. Bulk CD8+ and CD4+ T cells were purified magnetically by negative isolation, whereas CD8+ TEMRA cells were enriched by FACS. Blood was drawn into EDTA tubes, processed within 24 hours, and PBMCs were isolated by density gradient centrifugation. PBMCs intended for TCR sequencing were frozen in liquid nitrogen and were later thawed in a 37 degrees C water bath. The sorted or isolated CD4+, CD8+ and CD8+ TEMRA cells had a purity of 90% or higher.

As for this clonotype: It has no known antigen specificity. No quality values exist for individual bases; no much larger clone is one base distant.

What the research found in general, with its limitations: The study acknowledged that relatively few individuals were included in the TCR sequencing and HLA analysis.

RNA was extracted using the RNeasy kit, and about 0.5 to 1 ug of the RNA was reverse transcribed with random hexamers. The immunoSEQ multiplex PCR assay, covering 54 Vbeta and 13 Jbeta segments, was used to amplify TCR beta CDR3 regions. To correct PCR amplification bias, a synthetic template baseline was used for both primer optimization and computational correction. The authors' analysis ran thus. Only productive sequences were kept, with reads annotated to V, D and J genes according to IMGT and analyzed in immunoSEQ Analyzer. Clonality was computed as one minus Shannon entropy normalized by log2 of the number of productive unique sequences. For each patient and control, public and private clones were evaluated within the 100 most prevalent clones. Clones were defined as Susac-specific if absent from the healthy and MS cohorts, from around 1,000 published viral clones and from other ImmuneACCESS disease sequences. Clones were called with MiXCR by TCRdb after fastp trimmed the public reads at Q25, and only in-frame beta chains were retained. Rows merge per CDR3 protein into single entries with the most common DNA and genes. The V and J calls and clone size are TCRdb's, not the authors'. This sample comprises around 130,000 distinct CDR3 sequences, more than 90% of them detected only once. More than 0.095% of the sample comes from the top ten.

The chain joins TRBV2 to TRBJ2-1; the D gene is possibly TRBD2, with 5 bases matching. Sequences were obtained from CD4+ T cells from PBMCs. The sequence was obtained from a human donor in good health. The bases read TGTGCCAGCAACCGTCCTTCTCCCCTACTAGTTGGGCAGTTCTTC. Translated, it reads CASNRPSPLLVGQFF.